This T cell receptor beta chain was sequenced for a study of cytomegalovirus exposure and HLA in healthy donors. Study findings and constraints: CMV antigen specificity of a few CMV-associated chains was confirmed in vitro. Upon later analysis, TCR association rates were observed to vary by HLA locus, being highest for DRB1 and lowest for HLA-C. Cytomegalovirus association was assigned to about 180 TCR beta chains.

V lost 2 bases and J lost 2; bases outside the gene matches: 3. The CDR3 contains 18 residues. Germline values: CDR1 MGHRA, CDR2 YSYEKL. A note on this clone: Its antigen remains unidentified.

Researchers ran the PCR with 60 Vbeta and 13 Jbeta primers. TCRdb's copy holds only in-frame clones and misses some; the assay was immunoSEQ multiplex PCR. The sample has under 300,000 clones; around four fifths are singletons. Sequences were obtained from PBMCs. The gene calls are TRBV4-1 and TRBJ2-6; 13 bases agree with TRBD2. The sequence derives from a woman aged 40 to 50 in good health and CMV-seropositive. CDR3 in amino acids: CASSQQLAGGAGANVLTF. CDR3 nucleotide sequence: TGCGCCAGCAGCCAACAACTAGCGGGAGGGGCTGGGGCCAACGTCCTGACTTTC.